This T cell receptor beta chain originates from a study of T cell responses to AZD1222 COVID-19 vaccine. Study-wide results and caveats: Seropositive status at baseline applied to only six AZD1222 recipients.

Looked up from germline, CDR1 is MNHEY and CDR2 is SVGAGI. The CDR3 extends over 13 amino acids. With 7 bases removed from V and 2 bases from J, the gap between germline ends came to 11 bases. The repertoire was sequenced with immunoSEQ multiplex PCR; TCRdb's copy has only in-frame clones and lacks some. The repertoire has 99,000 or so clones, 75% to 90% of them found once; the top ten carry more than 8%. For this clone: Its antigen remains unidentified.

The starting material was peripheral blood, obtained on day 0 of AZD1222 vaccination. This clonotype was sampled from an adult in good health. The V and J genes are TRBV6-5 and TRBJ2-5; D uncertain. In DNA form, the CDR3 reads TGTGCCAGCAAGTTCACTACTCAAGAGACCCAGTACTTC. Protein product: CASKFTTQETQYF.